The 26 T cell receptor beta chains below come from one sample, sequenced in a study of T cell responses to AZD1222 COVID-19 vaccine. Using immunoSEQ multiplex PCR, the repertoire was profiled, and TCRdb retains in-frame clones only, with some absent. The table shows tens of thousands of clones, with roughly 90% occurring only once. Sequencing was performed on peripheral blood, taken on day 0 of AZD1222 vaccination. These receptors were collected from an adult in good health.

This chain uses TRBV2 with TRBJ1-5; possibly TRBD1 for D (6 bases). V lost 4 bases and J 1 base, leaving 8 bases between the germline ends. The CDR3 contains 14 residues. Germline V CDR1 and CDR2: SNHLY, FYNNEI. CDR3 region: CASSGRGSNQPQHF. The CDR3 DNA reads as TGTGCCAGCAGTGGGAGGGGGAGCAATCAGCCCCAGCATTTT.

The V gene is TRBV19, the J gene TRBJ1-4; 10 positions match TRBD1. The CDR3 contains 15 residues. With 5 bases clipped from V and 8 bases from J, the junction kept 8 bases outside the gene matches. Germline assignment: CDR1 LNHDA and CDR2 SQIVND (reference sequence). CDR3 bases: TGTGCCAGTAGTCCAAGACAGGGGGCGTTAGAAAAACTGTTTTTT. Its protein product is CASSPRQGALEKLFF.

The chain employs TRBV19 and TRBJ1-4; D uncertain. The CDR3 has 13 residues. From germline, CDR1 is LNHDA and CDR2 SQIVND (reference sequence). V shed 3 bases and J shed 4 bases, with 6 bases lying between them. The CDR3 loop reads CASSMQINEKLFF. The CDR3 DNA is TGTGCCAGTAGTATGCAGATTAATGAAAAACTGTTTTTT.

The V call is TRBV7-9, the J call TRBJ1-3, with 7 bases lining up with TRBD1. V dropped 5 bases and J dropped 0; count of bases not matched to a gene: 7. The CDR3 spans 16 residues. Per germline, CDR1 SEHNR and CDR2 FQNEAQ (reference sequence). CDR3 residues: CASSMGTEYSGNTIYF. The CDR3 DNA is TGTGCCAGCAGCATGGGGACAGAGTACTCTGGAAACACCATATATTTT.

V is TRBV30 and J is TRBJ2-6; the D gene could be TRBD1 or TRBD2 (5 bases each). The CDR3 runs to 16 residues. Germline-derived CDR1 and CDR2 are GTSNPN and SVGIG (reference sequence). V lost 5 bases and J 0 bases, leaving 14 bases between the germline ends. The CDR3: CAWATGAYSGANVLTF. The CDR3, as DNA: TGTGCCTGGGCTACCGGGGCCTACTCTGGGGCCAACGTCCTGACTTTC.

The V gene is TRBV7-3, the J gene TRBJ2-5; D unresolved. Germline V CDR1 and CDR2: SGHTA, FQGTGA. The CDR3 extends over 13 amino acids. Deletions cut 0 bases from V and 5 bases from J, with 7 bases between. For the CDR3, the DNA is TGTGCCAGCAGCTTAACCGTTCGGGAGACCCAGTACTTC. As protein: CASSLTVRETQYF.

In nucleotides, the CDR3 is TGTGCCAGCAGCCAAGTTGTGGGACAGGGACCTGGGGCCAACGTCCTGACTTTC. It specifies CASSQVVGQGPGANVLTF. The chain combines TRBV14 with TRBJ2-6; TRBD1 matches at 9 bases. V was clipped by 1 base and J by 2 bases; unmatched bases: 6. The germline V gene encodes CDR1 SGHDN and CDR2 FVKESK. This CDR3 is 18 amino acids long.

The rearrangement links TRBV9 to TRBJ1-6; D is undetermined. CDR3 length: 15 residues. In germline, CDR1 is SGDLS, CDR2 YYNGEE. The ends were cut back, 0 bases at V and 5 bases at J, with 9 bases in the middle. The CDR3 bases are TGTGCCAGCAGCGTAGCTACCGATAATAATTCACCCCTCCACTTT. Amino acids: CASSVATDNNSPLHF.

The V and J genes are TRBV4-1 and TRBJ2-4; weak D call: TRBD1 (5 bases). Trimming stripped 1 base from V and 8 bases from J, with 9 bases between. CDR3 length: 13 residues. The germline CDR1 and CDR2 sequences are MGHRA and YSYEKL. CDR3 residues: CASSQGLGHIQYF. DNA of the CDR3: TGCGCCAGCAGCCAAGGCCTGGGGCACATTCAGTACTTC.

The gene calls are TRBV6-2 or TRBV6-3 and TRBJ2-7; D is possibly TRBD1 (6 bases). Germline CDR1 MNHEY, CDR2 SVGEGT. The V and J ends lost 5 bases and 2 bases respectively, with 16 bases between them. The CDR3 contains 15 residues. The CDR3 here is CASSIGVGGTYEQYF. As DNA, the CDR3 is TGTGCCAGCAGTATTGGGGTAGGGGGAACCTACGAGCAGTACTTC.

CDR3 sequence reads: CASSLGQGLYEQYF. The CDR3 DNA reads as TGTGCCAGCAGCCTTGGACAGGGTCTCTACGAGCAGTACTTC. The rearrangement links TRBV11-2 to TRBJ2-7; TRBD1 matches 8 bases. The CDR3 length is 14 residues. The J segment lost 3 bases and the V segment lost 5 bases, leaving 6 bases of the junction unmatched. Germline V lookup: CDR1 SGHAT, CDR2 FQNNGV.

This chain connects TRBV5-1 to TRBJ1-2, with TRBD1 matching 8 bases. CDR3 length: 14 amino acids. V shed 4 bases, J shed 4 bases, and the junction held 6 bases outside the gene matches. Germline V gene data show CDR1 as SGHRS and CDR2 as YFSETQ. The DNA for the CDR3 is TGCGCCAGCAGCCTAACGACAGGGGTCTATGGCTACACCTTC. Its protein is CASSLTTGVYGYTF.

The chain employs TRBV2 and TRBJ2-3, with D tentatively TRBD2 (5 bases). Looked up from germline, CDR1 is SNHLY and CDR2 is FYNNEI. The CDR3 sequence is 14 residues long. Trimming stripped 4 bases from V and 4 bases from J, with 12 bases between. CDR3 DNA: TGTGCCAGCAGTGGGAGCGGTGGCGCAGATACGCAGTATTTT. It codes for CASSGSGGADTQYF. The full variable domain, completed using reference TRBV2 and TRBJ2-3, is EPEVTQTPSHQVTQMGQEVILRCVPISNHLYFYWYRQILGQKVEFLVSFYNNEISEKSEIFDDQFSVERPDGSNFTLKIRSTKLEDSAMYFCASSGSGGADTQYFGPGTRLTVL.

The chain employs TRBV7-3 and TRBJ2-1, with no clear D. CDR3 length equals 12 residues. Germline CDR1 and CDR2: SGHTA and FQGTGA. V shed 2 bases and J shed 8 bases, with 7 bases lying between them. The CDR3: CASSLGRDEQFF. CDR3 DNA sequence: TGTGCCAGCAGCTTAGGTCGGGATGAGCAGTTCTTC. Full variable domain (missing parts from reference TRBV7-3 and TRBJ2-1): GAGVSQTPSNKVTEKGKYVELRCDPISGHTALYWYRQSLGQGPEFLIYFQGTGAADDSGLPNDRFFAVRPEGSVSTLKIQRTERGDSAVYLCASSLGRDEQFFGPGTRLTVL.

The genes are TRBV11-2 and TRBJ2-7, with TRBD1 identical over 7 bases. In germline, CDR1 is SGHAT, CDR2 FQNNGV. This CDR3 is 15 amino acids long. With V trimmed by 1 base and J by 2 bases, 5 bases remained unmatched. The CDR3 loop is CASSLGQGSAYEQYF. CDR3 nucleotide sequence: TGTGCCAGCAGCTTAGGACAGGGAAGCGCCTACGAGCAGTACTTC.

The chain is built from TRBV9 and TRBJ2-3; TRBD2 matches 14 bases. This CDR3 has 18 residues. The germline gives CDR1 SGDLS, CDR2 YYNGEE. Trimming cost V 3 bases and J 0 bases; bases outside gene matches: 6. As DNA, the CDR3 is TGTGCCAGCAGCGGGGGACTAGCGGGGGCGGGCAGCACAGATACGCAGTATTTT. This encodes CASSGGLAGAGSTDTQYF. The whole variable domain, filled in from reference TRBV9 and TRBJ2-3, reads DSGVTQTPKHLITATGQRVTLRCSPRSGDLSVYWYQQSLDQGLQFLIQYYNGEERAKGNILERFSAQQFPDLHSELNLSSLELGDSALYFCASSGGLAGAGSTDTQYFGPGTRLTVL.

This sequence joins TRBV6-1 and TRBJ1-1; D gene unclear. The CDR3 totals 16 residues. V was trimmed by 2 bases and J by 4 bases, leaving 17 bases between them. CDR1 is MNHNS, CDR2 SASEGT, per germline. The CDR3 coding sequence is TGTGCCAGCAGTGAAACGGACTCTCCCCTCGGCACTGAAGCTTTCTTT. This encodes CASSETDSPLGTEAFF.

The chain links TRBV19 to TRBJ1-5; perhaps TRBD1 as D (5 bases). Trimming left V 9 bases short and J 3 bases short, with 12 bases between. This CDR3 has 13 residues. Germline V lookup: CDR1 LNHDA, CDR2 SQIVND (reference sequence). In DNA form, the CDR3 reads TGTGCCAGCCGGGACGCGGCCAATCAGCCCCAGCATTTT. This gives the protein CASRDAANQPQHF.

The sample holds a few counts of this clone. The same CDR3 arises from other DNA sequences in this sample as well. The chain uses TRBV4-2 and TRBJ1-6; D gene unclear. CDR3 length equals 13 residues. Germline values: CDR1 LGHNA, CDR2 YNFKEQ. The V gene lost 0 bases and the J gene lost 6 bases, with 3 bases spanning the gap. CDR3 amino acids: CASSQELNSPLHF. CDR3 bases: TGTGCCAGCAGCCAAGAGCTTAATTCACCCCTCCACTTT.

The chain employs TRBV7-3 and TRBJ2-1; D perhaps matches TRBD2 (5 bases). CDR3 length: 13 residues. Deletions cut 4 bases from V and 8 bases from J, with 12 bases between. Germline CDR1 and CDR2: SGHTA and FQGTGA. The DNA for the CDR3 is TGTGCCAGCAGCTCCCAGCGGCCCCATGAGCAGTTCTTC. This sequence encodes CASSSQRPHEQFF. The full variable domain, completed using reference TRBV7-3 and TRBJ2-1, is GAGVSQTPSNKVTEKGKYVELRCDPISGHTALYWYRQSLGQGPEFLIYFQGTGAADDSGLPNDRFFAVRPEGSVSTLKIQRTERGDSAVYLCASSSQRPHEQFFGPGTRLTVL.

The chain has TRBV27 and TRBJ1-2, with TRBD1 identical over 8 bases. Germline CDR1 is MNHEY and CDR2 is SMNVEV (reference sequence). Trimming took 5 bases from V and 4 from J; bases not matched to a gene: 9. There are 15 residues in the CDR3. CDR3 nucleotide sequence: TGTGCCAGCAGTCCACGGACAGGGAGTAGCTATGGCTACACCTTC. This encodes CASSPRTGSSYGYTF.

The V call is TRBV10-2, the J call TRBJ1-5, with D tentatively TRBD1 (5 bases). This CDR3 spans 12 amino acids. The germline CDR1 and CDR2 sequences are WSHSY and SAAADI. The ends were cut back, 1 base at V and 7 bases at J, with 5 bases in the middle. The CDR3 DNA reads TGCGCCAGCAGTGAGTGGGGGCAGCCCCAGCATTTT. Encoded protein: CASSEWGQPQHF.

This sequence joins TRBV19 and TRBJ1-5; a possible D gene is TRBD1 (6 bases). CDR1 and CDR2 from the germline V gene are LNHDA and SQIVND (reference sequence). The V and J ends lost 4 bases and 7 bases respectively, with 11 bases between them. This CDR3 contains 13 residues. The CDR3 sequence is CASSRAGEQPQHF. DNA of the CDR3: TGTGCCAGTAGTAGGGCAGGGGAGCAGCCCCAGCATTTT. Complete variable domain (other parts from reference TRBV19 and TRBJ1-5): DGGITQSPKYLFRKEGQNVTLSCEQNLNHDAMYWYRQDPGQGLRLIYYSQIVNDFQKGDIAEGYSVSREKKESFPLTVTSAQKNPTAFYLCASSRAGEQPQHFGDGTRLSIL.

The chain's CDR3 is CASSPEALNQPQHF. The CDR3 nucleotides read TGTGCCAGCTCACCGGAAGCTCTTAATCAGCCCCAGCATTTT. This sequence joins TRBV18 and TRBJ1-5, with D uncertain. V lost 3 bases and J 4 bases, leaving 10 bases between the germline ends. CDR3 length: 14 amino acids. CDR1 and CDR2 (germline): KGHSH, LQKENI.

The V gene is TRBV5-5, the J gene TRBJ1-6, with D hard to call. Trimming took 0 bases from V and 6 from J, leaving 4 bases between them. CDR1 and CDR2 (germline): SGHKS, YYEKEE (reference sequence). The CDR3 has 13 residues. The CDR3 coding sequence is TGTGCCAGCAGCTTGGAAGCTAATTCACCCCTCCACTTT. Amino acid sequence: CASSLEANSPLHF.

This rearrangement joins TRBV5-1 to TRBJ1-1; D unclear. V lost 0 bases and J lost 0, with 9 bases in between. The CDR3 runs 15 residues. Looked up from germline, CDR1 is SGHRS and CDR2 is YFSETQ. Here the CDR3 reads CASSLEVALNTEAFF. The CDR3 DNA reads as TGCGCCAGCAGCTTGGAGGTGGCTTTGAACACTGAAGCTTTCTTT.